The next 19 T cell receptor beta chains were all read from a single sample in a study of blood T cell repertoires in COVID-19. Profiling relied on immunoSEQ multiplex PCR, and the TCRdb table lists in-frame clones only, not all of them. The table has approximately 290,000 clones, roughly 89% seen once. Sequenced material: peripheral blood. The receptor set was obtained from a man aged 25-45 years with acute or convalescent COVID-19.

The chain employs TRBV21-1 and TRBJ2-5; TRBD1 is the table's D call and was not checked against the DNA. TRBV21-1 is reported as a pseudogene. The CDR3 covers 16 residues. The CDR3 reads CASRFKTTGETETQYF. In nucleotides, the CDR3 is TGTGCCAGCAGATTTAAAACCACAGGGGAGACAGAGACCCAGTACTTC.

The chain joins TRBV10-2 to TRBJ1-2, with a tentative D call TRBD1 (5 bases). The V end lost 5 bases, the J end lost 8 bases, and 24 bases lay between the germline ends. CDR3 length equals 16 residues. Germline V CDR1 and CDR2: WSHSY, SAAADI. DNA of the CDR3: TGCGCCAGCAGTCCCCGGGAGGTTGGGGGAGCCATGGGCTACACCTTC. Translated: CASSPREVGGAMGYTF.

The rearrangement joins TRBV27 to TRBJ2-7; no firm D call. V dropped 1 base and J dropped 0 bases, with 10 bases sitting between them. CDR1 MNHEY and CDR2 SMNVEV come from the germline V gene (reference sequence). The CDR3 covers 15 residues. The CDR3 coding sequence is TGTGCCAGCAGTTTATATCCACCGAGCTCCTACGAGCAGTACTTC. This translates into CASSLYPPSSYEQYF.

The chain uses TRBV11-2 and TRBJ1-2; 7 bases are a match to TRBD1. The length of the CDR3 is 14 residues. CDR1 is SGHAT and CDR2 is FQNNGV in the germline V gene. V shed 8 bases, J shed 5 bases, and the junction held 11 bases outside the gene matches. Here the CDR3 reads CASGQTGLRYGYTF. In nucleotides, the CDR3 is TGTGCCAGCGGCCAGACAGGGCTACGGTATGGCTACACCTTC.

In DNA, the CDR3 is TGTGCCAGCAGCTTACTGGGGGGGGAGCAGTACTTC. It is translated as CASSLLGGEQYF. The V call is TRBV7-8, the J call TRBJ2-7; 7 bases map to TRBD2. The CDR3 extends over 12 amino acids. V was clipped by 2 bases and J by 7 bases; unmatched bases: 2. Looked up from germline, CDR1 is SGHVS and CDR2 is FQNEAQ.

The chain combines TRBV10-1 with TRBJ2-3; 12 nucleotides match TRBD1. V was pared by 6 bases and J by 6 bases, with 7 bases of the junction left unmatched. Germline loops: CDR1 WNHNN, CDR2 SYGVQD (reference sequence). The CDR3 length is 15 residues. The CDR3 loop is CASSPGQGAKDTQYF. CDR3 DNA: TGCGCCAGCAGCCCGGGACAGGGGGCGAAGGATACGCAGTATTTT.

The rearrangement joins TRBV7-9 to TRBJ1-1; D unresolved. This CDR3 contains 12 residues. The V end was cut by 2 bases, the J end by 6 bases, with 7 bases between. Germline loops: CDR1 SEHNR, CDR2 FQNEAQ (reference sequence). The DNA of the CDR3 is TGTGCCAGCAGCTTATCCCGTCCTGAAGCTTTCTTT. This gives the protein CASSLSRPEAFF.

The J gene is TRBJ2-1, the V gene TRBV19, with D unclear. V gave up 4 bases and J gave up 7 bases, with 14 bases separating them. Germline V gene sequence: CDR1 LNHDA, CDR2 SQIVND (reference sequence). The CDR3 is 14 amino acids. DNA for the CDR3: TGTGCCAGTAGTAGCGGAACTCGTGGGAATGAGCAGTTCTTC. It codes for CASSSGTRGNEQFF.

The chain has TRBV14 and TRBJ2-7, with a tentative D call TRBD1 (7 bases). Germline CDR1 and CDR2: SGHDN and FVKESK. There are 16 residues in the CDR3. V lost 1 base and J lost 4, with 17 bases in between. The CDR3 region is CASSQGGGTAIYEQYF. The CDR3 region has the DNA TGTGCCAGCAGCCAAGGAGGCGGGACAGCAATTTACGAGCAGTACTTC.

This sequence joins TRBV18 and TRBJ1-1, with D uncertain. The CDR3 consists of 15 residues. Deletions cut 0 bases from V and 2 bases from J, with 10 bases between. Germline assignment: CDR1 KGHSH and CDR2 LQKENI. The CDR3 nucleotides are TGTGCCAGCTCACCACCGAGGGATGAAAACACTGAAGCTTTCTTT. Protein sequence: CASSPPRDENTEAFF.

This chain uses TRBV3-1 (or the pseudogene TRBV3-2) with TRBJ1-5; the D gene is possibly TRBD1 (6 bases). V was cut by 0 bases and J by 2 bases, with 20 bases left in between. Germline CDR1 and CDR2: LGHDT and YNNKEL (reference sequence). This CDR3 spans 19 amino acids. CDR3 bases: TGTGCCAGCAGCCAAGAAGGGAGGGCAGGGGCTGGCCGCAATCAGCCCCAGCATTTT. It is translated as CASSQEGRAGAGRNQPQHF.

The chain uses TRBV3-1 (or the pseudogene TRBV3-2) and TRBJ1-1; D unresolved. Germline CDR1 and CDR2: LGHDT and YNNKEL (reference sequence). This CDR3 region has 15 residues. Between the trimmed V and J ends, which lost 2 bases and 1 base, there was a span of 11 bases. The CDR3 reads CASSQSGGPNTEAFF. As DNA, the CDR3 is TGTGCCAGCAGCCAATCTGGCGGGCCGAACACTGAAGCTTTCTTT.

This rearrangement joins TRBV30 to TRBJ2-3, with D perhaps matching TRBD1 (6 bases). This CDR3 region has 15 residues. Germline-derived CDR1 and CDR2 are GTSNPN and SVGIG (reference sequence). V was shortened by 7 bases and J by 5 bases, with 22 bases between the two germline ends. The DNA of the CDR3 is TGTGCCTCGCGAAAAACAGGGTCGAAAGGAGATACGCAGTATTTT. Residues: CASRKTGSKGDTQYF. The full variable domain, its missing parts supplied by reference TRBV30 and TRBJ2-3, is SQTIHQWPATLVQPVGSPLSLECTVEGTSNPNLYWYRQAAGRGLQLLFYSVGIGQISSEVPQNLSASRPQDRQFILSSKKLLLSDSGFYLCASRKTGSKGDTQYFGPGTRLTVL.

Remarks on this clone: A junction end diverges from the germline sequence, so it may reflect a read error. The chain couples TRBV7-7 to TRBJ2-7, with 7 nucleotides matching TRBD2. CDR1 is SSHAT and CDR2 is FNYEAQ in the germline V gene (reference sequence). This CDR3 has 16 amino acids. CDR3 protein: CASSRGGGRSYYEQYF. DNA of the CDR3: TGTGCTAGCAGTCGCGGGGGTGGGCGGTCGTACTACGAGCAGTACTTC. The entire variable domain, with the rest obtained from reference TRBV7-7 and TRBJ2-7, is as follows: GAGVSQSPRYKVTKRGQDVTLRCDPISSHATLYWYQQALGQGPEFLTYFNYEAQPDKSGLPSDRFSAERPEGSISTLTIQRTEQRDSAMYRCASSRGGGRSYYEQYFGPGTRLTVT.

V is TRBV7-3 and J is TRBJ2-4; TRBD1 aligns across 8 bases. This CDR3 comprises 14 residues. J gave up 8 bases and V 5 bases, and 8 bases lay outside the gene matches. Germline values: CDR1 SGHTA, CDR2 FQGTGA. CDR3 loop: CASSPRQGLHIQYF. CDR3 sequence (DNA): TGTGCCAGCAGCCCGCGACAGGGGTTGCACATTCAGTACTTC.

This clone was counted only a few times. The chain is built from TRBV2 and TRBJ2-2; a weak D match, TRBD2 (6 bases). Between the trimmed V and J ends, which lost 5 bases and 6 bases, there was a span of 13 bases. This CDR3 spans 14 amino acids. Germline lookup yields CDR1 SNHLY and CDR2 FYNNEI. The CDR3 loop is CASSFVLAPGELFF. The CDR3 nucleotides read TGTGCCAGCAGTTTTGTACTAGCCCCCGGGGAGCTGTTTTTT.

The chain is built from TRBV29-1 and TRBJ2-7, with D maybe TRBD1 (6 bases). Germline CDR1 reads SQVTM; CDR2 reads ANQGSEA. The CDR3 covers 11 residues. The germline V and J ends were trimmed by 7 bases and 6 bases, with 13 bases remaining between them. CDR3 nucleotides: TGCAGCGCTTCGACAGGTCCCGAGCAGTACTTC. Its protein product is CSASTGPEQYF.

The chain carries TRBV10-3 and TRBJ1-6; 7 nucleotides match TRBD1. The germline V gene encodes CDR1 ENHRY and CDR2 SYGVKD. The CDR3 is made up of 13 amino acids. V shed 6 bases, J shed 6 bases, and the junction held 2 bases outside the gene matches. The CDR3 DNA is TGTGCCATCAGCGGGACAGTTAATTCACCCCTCCACTTT. Its protein product is CAISGTVNSPLHF.

Only one count was recorded for this clone. The CDR3 bases are TGTGCCAGTAACAAGGGCAGGGGATTTGGCTACACCTTC. Translated: CASNKGRGFGYTF. The rearrangement uses TRBV19 and TRBJ1-2, with D maybe TRBD1 (6 bases). From germline, CDR1 is LNHDA and CDR2 SQIVND (reference sequence). Trimming removed 7 bases from V and 7 bases from J, with 16 bases in between. The CDR3 is 13 residues long.